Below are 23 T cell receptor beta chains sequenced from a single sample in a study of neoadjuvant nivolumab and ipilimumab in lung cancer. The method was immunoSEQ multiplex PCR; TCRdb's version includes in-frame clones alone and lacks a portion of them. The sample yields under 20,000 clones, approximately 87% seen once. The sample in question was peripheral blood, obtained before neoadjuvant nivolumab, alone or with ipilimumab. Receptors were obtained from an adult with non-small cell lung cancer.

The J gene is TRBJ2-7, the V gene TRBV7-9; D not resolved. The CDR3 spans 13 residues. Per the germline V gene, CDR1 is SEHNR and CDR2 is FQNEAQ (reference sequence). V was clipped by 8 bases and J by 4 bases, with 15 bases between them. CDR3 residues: CASSRQGLYEQYF. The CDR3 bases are TGTGCCAGCTCGAGACAAGGGTTATACGAGCAGTACTTC.

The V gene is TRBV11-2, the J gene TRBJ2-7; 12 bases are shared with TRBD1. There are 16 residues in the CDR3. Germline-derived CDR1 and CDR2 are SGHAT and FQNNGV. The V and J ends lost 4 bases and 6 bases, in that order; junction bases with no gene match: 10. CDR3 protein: CASSSFSGTGGFEQYF. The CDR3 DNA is TGTGCCAGCAGCTCCTTTTCCGGGACAGGGGGCTTCGAGCAGTACTTC. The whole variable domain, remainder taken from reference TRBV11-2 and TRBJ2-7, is EAGVAQSPRYKIIEKRQSVAFWCNPISGHATLYWYQQILGQGPKLLIQFQNNGVVDDSQLPKDRFSAERLKGVDSTLKIQPAKLEDSAVYLCASSSFSGTGGFEQYFGPGTRLTVT.

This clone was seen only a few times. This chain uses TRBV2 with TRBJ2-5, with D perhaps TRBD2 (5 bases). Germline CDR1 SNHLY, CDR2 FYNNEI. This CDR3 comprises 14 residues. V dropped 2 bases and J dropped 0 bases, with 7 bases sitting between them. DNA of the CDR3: TGTGCCAGCAGTGAACCGGGGTACCAAGAGACCCAGTACTTC. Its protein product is CASSEPGYQETQYF.

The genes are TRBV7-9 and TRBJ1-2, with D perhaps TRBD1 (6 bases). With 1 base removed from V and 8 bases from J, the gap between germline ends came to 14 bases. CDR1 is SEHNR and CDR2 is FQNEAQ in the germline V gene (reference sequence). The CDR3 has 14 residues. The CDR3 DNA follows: TGTGCCAGCAGCTTAGACGGGTCAGGGGAAGGCTACACCTTC. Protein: CASSLDGSGEGYTF.

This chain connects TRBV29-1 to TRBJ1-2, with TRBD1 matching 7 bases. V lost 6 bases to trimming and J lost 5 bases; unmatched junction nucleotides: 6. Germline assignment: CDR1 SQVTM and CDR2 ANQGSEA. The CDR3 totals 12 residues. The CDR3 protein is CSVSTGSYGYTF. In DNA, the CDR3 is TGCAGCGTGTCGACAGGGAGTTATGGCTACACCTTC. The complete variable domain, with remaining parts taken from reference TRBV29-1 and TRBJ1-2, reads SAVISQKPSRDICQRGTSLTIQCQVDSQVTMMFWYRQQPGQSLTLIATANQGSEATYESGFVIDKFPISRPNLTFSTLTVSNMSPEDSSIYLCSVSTGSYGYTFGSGTRLTVV.

CDR3 region: CASSLAAGAGEQYF. CDR3 DNA sequence: TGCGCCAGCAGCTTGGCCGCGGGGGCGGGCGAGCAGTACTTC. The chain uses TRBV5-1 and TRBJ2-7; D may be TRBD2 (7 bases). The CDR3 runs 14 residues. V gave up 0 bases and J gave up 6 bases, with 13 bases separating them. Looked up from germline, CDR1 is SGHRS and CDR2 is YFSETQ.

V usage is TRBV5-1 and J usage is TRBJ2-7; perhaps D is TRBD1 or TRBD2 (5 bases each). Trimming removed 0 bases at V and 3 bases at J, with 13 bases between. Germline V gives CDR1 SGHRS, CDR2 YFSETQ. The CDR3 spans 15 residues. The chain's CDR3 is CASSLDRDGFYEQYF. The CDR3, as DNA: TGCGCCAGCAGCTTGGACCGGGACGGATTCTACGAGCAGTACTTC.

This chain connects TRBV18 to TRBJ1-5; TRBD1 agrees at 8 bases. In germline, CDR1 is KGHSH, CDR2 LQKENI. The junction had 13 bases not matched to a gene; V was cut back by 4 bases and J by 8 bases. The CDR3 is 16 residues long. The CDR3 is CASSLFVSGQGKPQHF. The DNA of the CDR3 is TGTGCCAGCTCACTTTTCGTCTCAGGACAGGGAAAGCCCCAGCATTTT.

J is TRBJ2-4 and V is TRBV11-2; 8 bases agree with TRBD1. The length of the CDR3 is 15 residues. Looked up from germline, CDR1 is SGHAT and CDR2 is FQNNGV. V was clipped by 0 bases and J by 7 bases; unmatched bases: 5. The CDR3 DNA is TGTGCCAGCAGCTTAGACCCGTGGACAGGGAACATTCAGTACTTC. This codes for CASSLDPWTGNIQYF.

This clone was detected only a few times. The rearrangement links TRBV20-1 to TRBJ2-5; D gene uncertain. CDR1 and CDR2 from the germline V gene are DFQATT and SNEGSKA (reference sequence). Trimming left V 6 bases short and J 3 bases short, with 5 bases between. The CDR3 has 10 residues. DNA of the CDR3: TGCAGTGCCGAGGAAGAGACCCAGTACTTC. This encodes CSAEEETQYF.

CDR3 nucleotides: TGCGCCAGCAGCTCCGAACTAGGGAGGCAAGAGACCCAGTACTTC. It codes for CASSSELGRQETQYF. The V call is TRBV5-1, the J call TRBJ2-5, with D possibly TRBD2 on 6 matching bases. The CDR3 is 15 amino acids. Trimming left V 3 bases short and J 2 bases short, with 14 bases between. Per germline, CDR1 SGHRS and CDR2 YFSETQ.

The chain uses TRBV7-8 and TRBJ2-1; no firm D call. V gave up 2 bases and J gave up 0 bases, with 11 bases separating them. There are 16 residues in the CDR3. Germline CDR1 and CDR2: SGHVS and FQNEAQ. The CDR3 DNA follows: TGTGCCAGCAGCTTACGGCCAGAGACCTCCTACAATGAGCAGTTCTTC. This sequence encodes CASSLRPETSYNEQFF.

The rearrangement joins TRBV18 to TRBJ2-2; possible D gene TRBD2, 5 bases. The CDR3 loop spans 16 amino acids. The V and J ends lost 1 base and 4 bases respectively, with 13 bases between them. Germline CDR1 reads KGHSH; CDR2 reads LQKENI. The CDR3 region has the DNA TGTGCCAGCTCACCACGGAGGCCACGGGGCACCGGGGAGCTGTTTTTT. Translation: CASSPRRPRGTGELFF.

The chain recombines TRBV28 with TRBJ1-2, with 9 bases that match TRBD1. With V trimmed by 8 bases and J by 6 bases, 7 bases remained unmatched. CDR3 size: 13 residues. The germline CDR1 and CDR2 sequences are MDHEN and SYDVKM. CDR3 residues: CASRGTGIDGYTF. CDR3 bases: TGTGCCAGCCGGGGGACAGGGATAGATGGCTACACCTTC.

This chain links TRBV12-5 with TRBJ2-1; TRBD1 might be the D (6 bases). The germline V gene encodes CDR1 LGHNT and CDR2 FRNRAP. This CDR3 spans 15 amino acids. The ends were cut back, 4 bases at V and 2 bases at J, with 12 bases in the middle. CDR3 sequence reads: CASGSGQGTYNEQFF. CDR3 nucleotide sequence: TGTGCTAGTGGTTCCGGGCAGGGGACCTACAATGAGCAGTTCTTC.

This chain's CDR3 is CASRPTSQGNNEQFF. DNA for the CDR3: TGTGCCAGCAGACCGACTAGCCAAGGAAACAATGAGCAGTTCTTC. This chain connects TRBV7-8 to TRBJ2-1; the match to TRBD2 covers 7 bases. Trimming removed 6 bases from V and 5 bases from J; junction bases left unmatched: 10. Germline assignment: CDR1 SGHVS and CDR2 FQNEAQ. The CDR3 is made up of 15 amino acids.

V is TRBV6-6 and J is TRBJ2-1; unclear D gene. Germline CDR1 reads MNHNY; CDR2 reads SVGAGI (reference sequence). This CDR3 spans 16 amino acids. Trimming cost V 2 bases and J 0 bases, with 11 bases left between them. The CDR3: CASSYVLSSSYNEQFF. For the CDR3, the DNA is TGTGCCAGCAGTTACGTCCTGTCAAGCTCCTACAATGAGCAGTTCTTC.

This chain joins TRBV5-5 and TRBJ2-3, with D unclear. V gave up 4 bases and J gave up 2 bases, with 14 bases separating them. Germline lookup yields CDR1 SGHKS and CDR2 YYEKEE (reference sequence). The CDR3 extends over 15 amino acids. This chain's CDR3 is CASSNRALTTDTQYF. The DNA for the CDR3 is TGTGCCAGCAGCAACCGGGCCCTTACCACAGATACGCAGTATTTT.

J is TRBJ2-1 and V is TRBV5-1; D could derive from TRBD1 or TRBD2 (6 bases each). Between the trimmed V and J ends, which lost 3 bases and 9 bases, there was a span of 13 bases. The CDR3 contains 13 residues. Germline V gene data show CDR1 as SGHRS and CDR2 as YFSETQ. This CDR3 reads CASSSGGLGEQFF. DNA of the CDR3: TGCGCCAGCAGCTCCGGGGGCCTGGGTGAGCAGTTCTTC.

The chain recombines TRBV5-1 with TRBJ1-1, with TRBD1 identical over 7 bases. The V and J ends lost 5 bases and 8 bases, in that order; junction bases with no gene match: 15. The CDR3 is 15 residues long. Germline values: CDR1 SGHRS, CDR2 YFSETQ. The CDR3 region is CASRATGTEFSEAFF. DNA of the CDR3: TGCGCCAGCAGAGCGACCGGGACAGAGTTTTCCGAAGCTTTCTTT.

CDR3 sequence reads: CASSPPGRSSYEQYF. DNA of the CDR3: TGTGCCAGCTCACCCCCGGGGCGGAGCTCCTACGAGCAGTACTTC. The V call is TRBV18, the J call TRBJ2-7, with D possibly being TRBD1 or TRBD2 (5 bases each). Germline CDR1 reads KGHSH; CDR2 reads LQKENI. V gave up 3 bases and J gave up 0 bases, with 12 bases separating them. CDR3 length equals 15 residues.

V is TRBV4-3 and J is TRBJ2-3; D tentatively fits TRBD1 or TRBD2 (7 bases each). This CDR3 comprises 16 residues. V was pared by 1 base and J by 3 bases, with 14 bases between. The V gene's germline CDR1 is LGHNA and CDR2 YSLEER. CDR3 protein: CASSQAGGAGTDTQYF. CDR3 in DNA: TGCGCCAGCAGCCAAGCAGGGGGGGCTGGTACAGATACGCAGTATTTT.

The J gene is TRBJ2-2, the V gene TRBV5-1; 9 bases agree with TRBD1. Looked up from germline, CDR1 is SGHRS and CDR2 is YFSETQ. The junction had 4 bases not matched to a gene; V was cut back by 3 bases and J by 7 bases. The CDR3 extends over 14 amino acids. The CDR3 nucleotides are TGCGCCAGCAGCTCGACAGGGGGTGGCGGGGAGCTGTTTTTT. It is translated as CASSSTGGGGELFF.